This is a list of T cell receptor beta chains from one sample in a study of T cell responses to AZD1222 COVID-19 vaccine. Repertoires were generated with immunoSEQ multiplex PCR, while TCRdb's copy carries only in-frame clones and drops some. The sample includes about 120,000 clones, 80% to 90% of them seen just once. The material sequenced was peripheral blood, taken on day 0 of AZD1222 vaccination. The source is an adult in good health. CDR3s include the opening cysteine and the closing phenylalanine or tryptophan. A D gene is named only where the DNA matches it firmly. The listing skips clone size in some rows; elsewhere it reads once, few, many or a size class.

TRBD1	.	TRBV9	TRBJ2-7	CASSAPQGPSYEQYF	TGTGCCAGCAGCGCACCACAGGGGCCCTCCTACGAGCAGTACTTC
TRBD2	.	TRBV18	TRBJ2-3	CASSPEASGRDTQYF	TGTGCCAGCTCACCAGAGGCTAGCGGGAGAGATACGCAGTATTTT
.	.	TRBV20-1	TRBJ2-1	CSASTDYSYNEQFF	TGCAGTGCCAGTACGGACTATTCCTACAATGAGCAGTTCTTC
.	.	TRBV18	TRBJ1-5	CASSPPSGFGQPQHF	TGTGCCAGCTCACCACCGTCAGGGTTTGGTCAGCCCCAGCATTTT
.	once	TRBV5-4	TRBJ1-2	CASSLDSNYGYTF	TGTGCCAGCAGCTTGGACAGTAACTATGGCTACACCTTC
.	once	TRBV7-3	TRBJ2-1	CASSLILGLSNEQFF	TGTGCCAGCAGCTTAATTCTCGGACTATCGAATGAGCAGTTCTTC
.	.	TRBV7-3	TRBJ2-1	CASSPQTSRHEQFF	TGTGCCAGCAGCCCCCAGACTAGTAGGCATGAGCAGTTCTTC
.	.	TRBV27	TRBJ1-5	CASGLLGRGGNQPQHF	TGTGCCAGCGGTCTTTTGGGCAGGGGAGGCAATCAGCCCCAGCATTTT
TRBD2	.	TRBV5-1	TRBJ2-2	CASSWEGTGELFF	TGCGCCAGCAGCTGGGAGGGCACCGGGGAGCTGTTTTTT
.	.	TRBV25-1	TRBJ2-4	CASSDGSLAKNIQYF	TGTGCCAGCAGTGATGGCAGCTTAGCCAAAAACATTCAGTACTTC
.	many	TRBV6-4	TRBJ1-4	CASSDSSQEAGKLFF	TGTGCCAGCAGTGACTCTTCACAGGAGGCCGGAAAACTGTTTTTT
.	.	TRBV24-1	TRBJ1-2	CATSDGAALKGYTF	TGTGCCACCAGTGATGGGGCAGCCCTCAAGGGCTACACCTTC
.	.	TRBV6-4	TRBJ1-4	CASTPPYREKLFF	TGTGCCAGCACCCCCCCTTATCGGGAAAAACTGTTTTTT
TRBD1	.	TRBV30	TRBJ2-5	CAIAETGVWETQYF	TGTGCGATAGCTGAGACAGGGGTTTGGGAGACCCAGTACTTC
.	few	TRBV2	TRBJ1-4	CASSGRRVGTNEKLFF	TGTGCCAGCAGTGGGCGCAGGGTTGGGACTAATGAAAAACTGTTTTTT
TRBD2	.	TRBV30	TRBJ2-3	CAWTLAGADTQYF	TGTGCCTGGACCCTAGCGGGAGCCGATACGCAGTATTTT
TRBD2	.	TRBV18	TRBJ2-7	CASSPTSGPPNEQYF	TGTGCCAGCTCACCGACTAGCGGCCCGCCCAACGAGCAGTACTTC
.	.	TRBV24-1	TRBJ1-2	CATSVARGLGFYGYTF	TGTGCCACCAGTGTGGCTAGGGGCTTGGGTTTCTATGGCTACACCTTC
.	.	TRBV30	TRBJ1-2	CAWSPTGTKDYTF	TGTGCCTGGAGTCCAACGGGAACGAAAGACTACACCTTC
.	.	TRBV4-2	TRBJ2-7	CASSQERDTSTVSSYEQYF	TGTGCCAGCAGCCAAGAACGGGACACGAGCACCGTTAGCTCCTACGAGCAGTACTTC
TRBD1	.	TRBV4-2	TRBJ1-6	CASSQDPGGGSPLHF	TGTGCCAGCAGCCAAGACCCAGGGGGCGGTTCACCCCTCCACTTT
TRBD1	once	TRBV9	TRBJ2-7	CASSARTGVEQYF	TGTGCCAGCAGCGCGCGGACAGGGGTCGAGCAGTACTTC
TRBD1	.	TRBV6-5	TRBJ2-2	CASSRDRGNTGELFF	TGTGCCAGCAGCCGGGACAGGGGCAACACCGGGGAGCTGTTTTTT
.	.	TRBV3-1/TRBV3-2	TRBJ2-1	CASSSNRISYNEQFF	TGTGCCAGCAGCAGTAATCGAATCTCCTACAATGAGCAGTTCTTC
.	few	TRBV7-8	TRBJ1-3	CASRLQISGNTIYF	TGTGCCAGCAGGTTACAGATCTCTGGAAACACCATATATTTT
.	.	TRBV19	TRBJ2-3	CASSTALGSTDTQYF	TGTGCCAGTAGTACTGCGCTAGGGAGCACAGATACGCAGTATTTT
.	.	TRBV29-1	TRBJ1-5	CSVGQEHQPQHF	TGCAGCGTTGGGCAGGAACATCAGCCCCAGCATTTT
.	.	TRBV5-5	TRBJ1-3	CASSWTTGLPSGNTIYF	TGTGCCAGCAGCTGGACCACAGGCCTCCCCTCTGGAAACACCATATATTTT
.	.	TRBV24-1	TRBJ1-1	CATSTGLNTEAFF	TGTGCCACCAGTACAGGGCTAAACACTGAAGCTTTCTTT
.	.	TRBV7-9	TRBJ1-2	CASSRQYYGYTF	TGTGCCAGCAGCCGACAGTACTATGGCTACACCTTC
TRBD1	.	TRBV12-3/TRBV12-4	TRBJ2-7	CASSLLGGGEQYF	TGTGCCAGCAGTTTACTAGGGGGCGGCGAGCAGTACTTC
TRBD1	few	TRBV7-9	TRBJ2-7	CASSLTGSFDEQYF	TGTGCCAGCAGCTTGACAGGGTCCTTCGACGAGCAGTACTTC
TRBD1	.	TRBV4-3	TRBJ2-1	CASSQLGTGGPGEQFF	TGCGCCAGCAGCCAATTGGGGACAGGGGGCCCTGGTGAGCAGTTCTTC
.	once	TRBV30	TRBJ1-3	CAWTSLGGNTIYF	TGTGCCTGGACCAGCCTAGGGGGAAACACCATATATTTT
TRBD1	.	TRBV2	TRBJ1-2	CASWDRGNLVYGYTF	TGTGCCAGCTGGGACAGGGGGAACCTAGTCTATGGCTACACCTTC
.	.	TRBV30	TRBJ2-7	CAWRAGTADSGQYF	TGTGCCTGGAGAGCCGGGACGGCGGACTCGGGGCAGTACTTC
TRBD1	.	TRBV10-3	TRBJ1-6	CAIRGGDSGTLYNSPLHF	TGTGCCATCAGGGGGGGGGACAGCGGGACCCTCTATAATTCACCCCTCCACTTT
TRBD2	.	TRBV7-9	TRBJ2-3	CASSLGSSGSAFSTDTQYF	TGTGCCAGCAGCTTAGGTTCTAGCGGATCCGCCTTTAGCACAGATACGCAGTATTTT
.	.	TRBV28	TRBJ2-2	CASSLPPRTGELFF	TGTGCCAGCAGTTTACCCCCGAGAACCGGGGAGCTGTTTTTT
.	.	TRBV10-1	TRBJ1-1	CASQCGTEAFF	TGCGCCAGTCAGTGCGGCACTGAAGCTTTCTTT
.	.	TRBV2	TRBJ2-7	CASSESGEQYF	TGTGCCAGCAGTGAATCGGGGGAGCAGTACTTC
TRBD2	few	TRBV4-3	TRBJ2-7	CASSQELADSYEQYF	TGCGCCAGCAGCCAAGAACTAGCGGACTCCTACGAGCAGTACTTC
TRBD1	once	TRBV5-6	TRBJ1-1	CASSLGDRDFGAAFF	TGTGCCAGCAGCTTGGGGGACAGGGATTTCGGAGCGGCTTTCTTT
.	.	TRBV25-1	TRBJ2-5	CASSWGLRETQYF	TGTGCCAGCAGTTGGGGGCTGCGAGAGACCCAGTACTTC
.	once	TRBV5-4	TRBJ2-1	CASSHDAIAYREQFF	TGTGCCAGCAGTCATGACGCCATCGCCTACAGAGAGCAGTTCTTC
TRBD2	.	TRBV2	TRBJ2-7	CATTSGVPYEQYF	TGTGCCACCACTAGCGGGGTCCCCTACGAGCAGTACTTC
.	.	TRBV11-2	TRBJ2-2	CASSRARSTGELFF	TGTGCCAGCTCACGGGCCCGAAGCACCGGGGAGCTGTTTTTT
.	.	TRBV10-3	TRBJ2-7	CAISGGGTGTAKAEQYF	TGTGCCATCAGTGGAGGGGGTACCGGGACTGCAAAGGCCGAGCAGTACTTC
.	.	TRBV18	TRBJ2-7	CASSPQGGTLRVYEQYF	TGTGCCAGCTCACCCCAAGGGGGGACGCTCAGGGTATACGAGCAGTACTTC
TRBD2	.	TRBV19	TRBJ2-2	CASSPGLAGGRRELFF	TGTGCCAGTAGTCCGGGACTAGCGGGAGGGCGAAGGGAGCTGTTTTTT
.	.	TRBV5-1	TRBJ2-3	CASSFQSSSSTDTQYF	TGCGCCAGCAGCTTCCAGTCTTCCTCGTCCACAGATACGCAGTATTTT
TRBD2	once	TRBV19	TRBJ2-5	CASSMGGTPQETQYF	TGTGCCAGTAGTATGGGGGGGACCCCCCAAGAGACCCAGTACTTC
TRBD1	few	TRBV5-5	TRBJ2-7	CASIGTGGPYEQYF	TGTGCCAGCATCGGGACAGGGGGCCCCTACGAGCAGTACTTC
.	.	TRBV27	TRBJ2-7	CASSSSAYEQYF	TGTGCCAGCAGTTCGAGTGCGTACGAGCAGTACTTC
TRBD1	.	TRBV6-1	TRBJ2-5	CASSDPSGGETQYF	TGTGCCAGCAGTGACCCTTCAGGGGGAGAGACCCAGTACTTC
.	.	TRBV27	TRBJ2-2	CASSLANTGELFF	TGTGCCAGCAGTTTGGCGAACACCGGGGAGCTGTTTTTT
.	.	TRBV9	TRBJ2-7	CASSRGASYEQYF	TGTGCCAGCAGCCGGGGCGCCTCCTACGAGCAGTACTTC
.	once	TRBV6-5	TRBJ2-3	CASSYGGSTDTQYF	TGTGCCAGCAGTTACGGGGGGAGCACAGATACGCAGTATTTT
.	.	TRBV2	TRBJ1-6	CASSEQGLGSPLHF	TGTGCCAGCAGTGAACAGGGCCTTGGTTCACCCCTCCACTTT